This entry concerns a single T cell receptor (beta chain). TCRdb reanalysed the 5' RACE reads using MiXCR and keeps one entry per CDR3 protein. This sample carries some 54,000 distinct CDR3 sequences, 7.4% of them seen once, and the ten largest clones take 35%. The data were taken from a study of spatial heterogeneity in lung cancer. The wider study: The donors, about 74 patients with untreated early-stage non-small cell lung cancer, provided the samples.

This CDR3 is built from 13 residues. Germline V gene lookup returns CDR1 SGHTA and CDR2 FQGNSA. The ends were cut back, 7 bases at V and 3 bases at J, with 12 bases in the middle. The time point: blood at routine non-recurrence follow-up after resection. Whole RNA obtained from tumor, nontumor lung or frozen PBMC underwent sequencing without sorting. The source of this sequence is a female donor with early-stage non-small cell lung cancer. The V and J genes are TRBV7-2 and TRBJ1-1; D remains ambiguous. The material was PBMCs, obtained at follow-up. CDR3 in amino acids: CASNSRRHTEAFF. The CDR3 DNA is TGTGCCAGCAACTCCAGGAGACACACTGAAGCTTTCTTT.